The entry below gives a single T cell receptor beta chain sequence along with its context. Sequencing was performed with immunoSEQ multiplex PCR; in TCRdb, only in-frame clones are kept and a portion is missing. Of more than 65,000 clones listed, more than 90% are singletons. This sample was included in a study of T cell changes during pregnancy in multiple sclerosis. The sequence derives from a female donor with multiple sclerosis, enrolled in a pregnancy study. The material was peripheral blood, obtained in the second trimester of pregnancy.

CDR3 DNA sequence: TGTGCCACCAGCTTCGACAGACCCTCCTACGAGCAGTACTTC. It encodes CATSFDRPSYEQYF. This chain links TRBV15 with TRBJ2-7; D perhaps matches TRBD1 (5 bases). Germline V lookup: CDR1 LNHNV, CDR2 YYDKDF (reference sequence). This CDR3 has 14 amino acids. V lost 5 bases to trimming and J lost 0 bases, with 11 bases between them. Combining the CDR3 with reference TRBV15 and TRBJ2-7 gives the whole variable domain DAMVIQNPRYQVTQFGKPVTLSCSQTLNHNVMYWYQQKSSQAPKLLFHYYDKDFNNEADTPDNFQSRRPNTSFCFLDIRSPGLGDTAMYLCATSFDRPSYEQYFGPGTRLTVT.